A single TCR beta chain is shown here with its context. Its antigen is unknown. Base qualities are not provided; no much larger clone lies one nucleotide away. The immunoSEQ Assay, a bias-controlled multiplex PCR, was used to amplify TCRbeta CDR3 regions from genomic DNA. The study's own analysis went as follows. The number of nucleated cells in each sample was estimated by amplification of reference gene primers within the assay. Sequence reads were collapsed and filtered to measure the absolute abundance of every unique TCRbeta CDR3 rearrangement. For each sample, productive Simpson clonality was calculated by taking the square root of Simpson's diversity index across productive rearrangements. TCRdb limited this immuneACCESS table to in-frame rearrangements with V and J called. A share of clones is missing; checked studies link under half to unresolved V genes, and the rest is unexplained. V and J calls plus clone size are reproduced from that table; the DNA served to infer D and trimming. The sample table contains 110,000 to 150,000 clones; only one count was recorded for over 70% of them. The ten largest clones capture roughly 12% of the sample.

Participants in the prospective study were aged about 18 to 90 years, lived in more than 20 United States geographic areas, and enrolled through a virtual design. In the prospective study, cohorts were assigned on the basis of participant-reported clinical history obtained from a screening survey and a study questionnaire. For ImmuneRACE Cohort 3, a participant was defined as recovered based on two consecutive negative NP/OP PCR tests, clearance by a healthcare professional, or resolution of symptoms. Mobile phlebotomists in the prospective study collected whole blood, serum and a nasopharyngeal or oropharyngeal swab from every participant. Over a roughly 2-month period, participants in the prospective study had the option of providing additional blood draws and questionnaires. Blood samples from the prospective study were shipped frozen or at room temperature prior to DNA extraction. This entry is derived from a study of blood T cell repertoires in COVID-19 (dated by TCRdb to the early 2020s). Background on the whole study: The collaborator samples originated in the United States, Italy and Spain and spanned the acute and convalescent phases of COVID-19. The material from the prospective study consisted of cDNA or gDNA derived from T cells, B-cell-depleted T cells, or PBMCs. Subjects who had been exposed to COVID-19, were actively infected with it, or had recovered from it provided the deeply sampled blood TCRbeta repertoires that made up the dataset. The repertoires were released in a freely available public database intended as a resource for research on the immune response to SARS-CoV-2. Samples came from the ongoing ImmuneRACE study (first 160 participants) plus 1,254 subjects from 6 global collaborators. Sample metadata almost always included a de-identified subject ID, COVID-19 status, age in years and sex. Where HLA class I and class II types were available, the types were taken from metadata supplied by the sample provider, not from assay-based typing.

Reading the germline V gene (reference sequence) gives CDR1 SEHNR and CDR2 FQNEAQ. V is shortened by 1 base, J by 6 bases, and the region joining them spans 13 bases. The CDR3 numbers 15 residues from cysteine through phenylalanine. The DNA shown is the 45-base CDR3, in frame from base 1. General findings and caveats noted by the study authors: The amount of clinical and demographic metadata varied by source and participant and was provided uncurated.

The chain couples TRBV7-9 to TRBJ2-1; D gene: possibly TRBD2, on 6 matching bases. The specimen was PBMCs or T cells enriched from blood (not recorded which). The receptor comes from a man in his sixties who had recovered from COVID-19. The DNA reads as follows: TGTGCCAGCAGCTTAGTTGCGGGGTCGGCCAATGAGCAGTTCTTC. Its protein is CASSLVAGSANEQFF.